The 31 T cell receptor beta chains in this list originate from one sample, sequenced in a study of T cell responses to AZD1222 COVID-19 vaccine. Here immunoSEQ multiplex PCR was the method, and the copy in TCRdb shows in-frame clones only, minus some. There are 150,000 or so clones in the sample; roughly 92% occur only once, and roughly 1.2% lies in the top ten. The sample consisted of peripheral blood, taken 28 days after the second AZD1222 dose. Receptors were obtained from an adult who received the AZD1222 COVID-19 vaccine.

This chain uses TRBV11-3 with TRBJ2-3; the D gene is possibly TRBD1 (5 bases). The CDR3 covers 14 residues. CDR1 is SGHNT and CDR2 is YENEEA in the germline V gene. V lost 4 bases to trimming and J lost 6 bases, with 14 bases between them. The CDR3 region has the DNA TGTGCCAGCAGCTCCAGACAGTCTGGGGATACGCAGTATTTT. It yields the protein CASSSRQSGDTQYF.

This chain links TRBV5-1 with TRBJ2-2, with TRBD2 matching 7 bases. CDR3 length: 17 amino acids. Trimming took 1 base from V and 2 from J; bases not matched to a gene: 8. The germline V gene encodes CDR1 SGHRS and CDR2 YFSETQ. The CDR3 nucleotides read TGCGCCAGCAGCTTGTTTCTATCGGGACTAAACACCGGGGAGCTGTTTTTT. Protein: CASSLFLSGLNTGELFF.

This sequence joins TRBV6-7 and TRBJ2-7; D is unresolved. TRBV6-7 is known as an ORF, though its function is uncertain. V was clipped by 0 bases and J by 2 bases, with 23 bases between them. This CDR3 region has 19 residues. The CDR3 sequence: CASSYSIMASEKKTYEQYF. In DNA, the CDR3 is TGTGCCAGCAGTTACTCGATTATGGCCTCCGAGAAGAAGACCTACGAGCAGTACTTC.

This clone was counted a few times. The chain joins TRBV6-5 to TRBJ1-2, with D unresolved. The length of the CDR3 is 15 residues. Between the trimmed V and J ends, which lost 6 bases and 7 bases, there was a span of 21 bases. The V gene's germline CDR1 is MNHEY and CDR2 SVGAGI. This CDR3 is CASSTLRGGSGGYTF. As DNA, the CDR3 is TGTGCCAGCAGCACACTCCGCGGAGGGAGTGGTGGCTACACCTTC.

The gene calls are TRBV14 and TRBJ2-2; 10 positions match TRBD1. This CDR3 is 19 amino acids long. V shed 4 bases and J 3 bases; nucleotides not matched to a gene: 14. Germline-derived CDR1 and CDR2 are SGHDN and FVKESK. The CDR3 sequence: CASSRKKDRGLSYTGELFF. DNA of the CDR3: TGTGCCAGCAGCCGGAAGAAAGACAGGGGGCTGAGTTACACCGGGGAGCTGTTTTTT.

J is TRBJ2-1 and V is TRBV27, with 11 bases that match TRBD2. V lost 4 bases to trimming and J lost 4 bases; unmatched junction nucleotides: 9. Germline assignment: CDR1 MNHEY and CDR2 SMNVEV (reference sequence). This CDR3 is 17 amino acids long. CDR3 amino acids: CASSWLGTSGVYNEQFF. As DNA, the CDR3 is TGTGCCAGCAGTTGGCTGGGGACTAGCGGAGTATACAATGAGCAGTTCTTC.

The rearrangement joins TRBV19 to TRBJ2-2, with D perhaps TRBD2 (6 bases). V was pared by 1 base and J by 3 bases, with 6 bases between. Germline V CDR1 and CDR2: LNHDA, SQIVND (reference sequence). The CDR3 covers 14 residues. This CDR3 is CASSIAGDTGELFF. CDR3 nucleotide sequence: TGTGCCAGTAGTATAGCGGGGGACACCGGGGAGCTGTTTTTT.

The V call is TRBV4-2, the J call TRBJ1-5, with a weak D call TRBD1 (6 bases). This CDR3 has 15 residues. V gave up 2 bases and J gave up 4 bases, with 12 bases separating them. Germline V gene lookup returns CDR1 LGHNA and CDR2 YNFKEQ. The CDR3 protein is CASSQQDRTNQPQHF. CDR3 coding DNA: TGTGCCAGCAGCCAACAGGACAGAACAAATCAGCCCCAGCATTTT.

This clone was seen more than once but under ten times. This sequence joins TRBV7-3 and TRBJ2-3; TRBD2 might be the D (6 bases). V gave up 0 bases and J gave up 4 bases, with 14 bases separating them. Per germline, CDR1 SGHTA and CDR2 FQGTGA. The CDR3 sequence is 16 residues long. CDR3 nucleotides: TGTGCCAGCAGCTTAACCCGGGATAGCGGAGCAGATACGCAGTATTTT. It specifies CASSLTRDSGADTQYF.

In DNA form, the CDR3 reads TGTGCCAGCCAAGTATTTTGGGGCGCAGTCACTGAAGCTTTCTTT. It codes for CASQVFWGAVTEAFF. V is TRBV19 and J is TRBJ1-1; a possible D gene is TRBD1 (5 bases). Between the trimmed V and J ends, which lost 9 bases and 4 bases, there was a span of 21 bases. CDR3 length equals 15 residues. The germline V gene encodes CDR1 LNHDA and CDR2 SQIVND (reference sequence).

The chain has TRBV11-2 and TRBJ2-7, with D perhaps TRBD1 or TRBD2 (5 bases each). The V and J ends lost 7 bases and 2 bases respectively, with 18 bases between them. The CDR3 totals 15 residues. Germline V gene data show CDR1 as SGHAT and CDR2 as FQNNGV. CDR3 amino acids: CASTSAGTKTYEQYF. The CDR3 coding sequence is TGTGCCAGCACAAGCGCCGGGACCAAAACCTACGAGCAGTACTTC.

The chain links TRBV10-3 to TRBJ2-5; D is undetermined. Germline CDR1 is ENHRY and CDR2 is SYGVKD. The CDR3 has 15 residues. V gave up 6 bases and J gave up 0 bases, with 14 bases separating them. CDR3 sequence reads: CAIRSDTLHQETQYF. CDR3 coding DNA: TGTGCCATCAGGTCGGATACATTACACCAAGAGACCCAGTACTTC.

The chain employs TRBV11-1 and TRBJ1-5, with 8 bases that match TRBD1. Germline-derived CDR1 and CDR2 are SGHAT and FQDESV (reference sequence). The CDR3 has 13 residues. The junction had 1 base not matched to a gene; V was cut back by 4 bases and J by 5 bases. The CDR3 spells CASSSDRDQPQHF. Here the CDR3 DNA reads TGTGCCAGCAGCTCGGACAGGGATCAGCCCCAGCATTTT.

This chain uses TRBV10-1 with TRBJ1-5, with D hard to call. There are 13 residues in the CDR3. V lost 3 bases and J 4 bases, leaving 7 bases between the germline ends. Germline CDR1 reads WNHNN; CDR2 reads SYGVQD (reference sequence). The CDR3 coding sequence is TGCGCCAGCAGTGACTCCCGAAATCAGCCCCAGCATTTT. It codes for CASSDSRNQPQHF.

The chain recombines TRBV7-9 with TRBJ1-1; D perhaps matches TRBD1 (6 bases). With 2 bases removed from V and 0 bases from J, the gap between germline ends came to 16 bases. Germline V gives CDR1 SEHNR, CDR2 FQNEAQ (reference sequence). CDR3 length: 17 amino acids. CDR3 sequence reads: CASSLITGKRMNTEAFF. The CDR3 bases are TGTGCCAGCAGCTTAATTACAGGGAAAAGAATGAACACTGAAGCTTTCTTT. The variable domain in full, completed from reference TRBV7-9 and TRBJ1-1, reads DTGVSQNPRHKITKRGQNVTFRCDPISEHNRLYWYRQTLGQGPEFLTYFQNEAQLEKSRLLSDRFSAERPKGSFSTLEIQRTEQGDSAMYLCASSLITGKRMNTEAFFGQGTRLTVV.

This chain connects TRBV9 to TRBJ1-2; D may be TRBD1 (5 bases). Trimming removed 3 bases from V and 4 bases from J, with 13 bases in between. Germline V gene lookup returns CDR1 SGDLS and CDR2 YYNGEE. The CDR3 length is 14 residues. CDR3 sequence: CASSAGTDLYGYTF. DNA of the CDR3: TGTGCCAGCAGCGCCGGGACGGACCTCTATGGCTACACCTTC.

CDR3 sequence (DNA): TGTGCCAGCAGAACAGTTGGTGGAAACACCATATATTTT. Amino acid sequence: CASRTVGGNTIYF. The chain couples TRBV27 to TRBJ1-3; D is ambiguous. Germline CDR1 is MNHEY and CDR2 is SMNVEV (reference sequence). This CDR3 has 13 amino acids. V dropped 6 bases and J dropped 3 bases, with 9 bases sitting between them.

V usage is TRBV10-3 and J usage is TRBJ1-2; 7 nucleotides line up with TRBD1. The V gene's germline CDR1 is ENHRY and CDR2 SYGVKD. J gave up 3 bases and V 1 base, and 5 bases lay outside the gene matches. CDR3 size: 15 residues. This CDR3 is CAISEYEGAHYGYTF. CDR3 nucleotides: TGTGCCATCAGTGAGTACGAGGGGGCCCACTATGGCTACACCTTC.

The gene calls are TRBV3-1 (or the pseudogene TRBV3-2) and TRBJ2-5, with TRBD2 matching over 11 bases. The V and J ends lost 5 bases and 4 bases, in that order; junction bases with no gene match: 3. The CDR3 has 14 residues. CDR1 and CDR2 (germline): LGHDT, YNNKEL (reference sequence). This chain's CDR3 is CASSISGRGETQYF. CDR3 DNA: TGTGCCAGCAGCATTAGCGGGAGGGGAGAGACCCAGTACTTC.

This clone was counted only a few times. This chain connects TRBV28 to TRBJ1-6; 8 bases match TRBD1. The CDR3 sequence is 15 residues long. The V segment lost 2 bases and the J segment 10 bases; nucleotides outside the gene matches: 7. Germline V gives CDR1 MDHEN, CDR2 SYDVKM. CDR3 residues: CASSLTGQVPSPLHF. The CDR3 nucleotides read TGTGCCAGCAGTTTAACGGGACAGGTCCCCTCACCCCTCCACTTT.

The genes are TRBV7-7 and TRBJ2-1; maybe TRBD2 (6 bases). This CDR3 contains 15 residues. Germline V CDR1 and CDR2: SSHAT, FNYEAQ (reference sequence). The V gene lost 3 bases and the J gene lost 6 bases, with 15 bases spanning the gap. CDR3 sequence reads: CASSLGLEMPNEQFF. For the CDR3, the DNA is TGTGCCAGCAGCTTGGGACTGGAAATGCCCAATGAGCAGTTCTTC.

This clone was counted a single time. This chain's CDR3 is CASITGGASTEAFF. DNA of the CDR3: TGCGCCAGCATTACAGGGGGCGCTAGCACTGAAGCTTTCTTT. The rearrangement joins TRBV10-2 to TRBJ1-1; 9 bases are a match to TRBD1. The V gene's germline CDR1 is WSHSY and CDR2 SAAADI. This CDR3 has 14 residues. Losses at the gene ends were 7 bases for V and 4 bases for J; bases not matched to a gene: 7.

The V and J genes are TRBV7-2 and TRBJ2-7; TRBD1 aligns across 8 bases. In germline, CDR1 is SGHTA, CDR2 FQGNSA. This CDR3 spans 14 amino acids. The J segment lost 6 bases and the V segment lost 5 bases, leaving 9 bases of the junction unmatched. The chain's CDR3 is CASSPRGLSLEQYF. For the CDR3, the DNA is TGTGCCAGCAGCCCCAGGGGGCTATCACTCGAGCAGTACTTC. Drawing the rest from reference TRBV7-2 and TRBJ2-7, the complete variable domain is GAGVSQSPSNKVTEKGKDVELRCDPISGHTALYWYRQSLGQGLEFLIYFQGNSAPDKSGLPSDRFSAERTGGSVSTLTIQRTQQEDSAVYLCASSPRGLSLEQYFGPGTRLTVT.

The chain uses TRBV29-1 and TRBJ1-1; TRBD1 agrees at 10 bases. After removal of 7 bases from V and 1 base from J, the junction contained 9 bases not matched to a gene. Germline V gene lookup returns CDR1 SQVTM and CDR2 ANQGSEA. CDR3 length: 15 amino acids. The CDR3 DNA reads TGCAGCGGGAGGGGGACAGGGGCAGGGAACACTGAAGCTTTCTTT. This sequence encodes CSGRGTGAGNTEAFF. Full variable domain (missing parts from reference TRBV29-1 and TRBJ1-1): SAVISQKPSRDICQRGTSLTIQCQVDSQVTMMFWYRQQPGQSLTLIATANQGSEATYESGFVIDKFPISRPNLTFSTLTVSNMSPEDSSIYLCSGRGTGAGNTEAFFGQGTRLTVV.

This chain joins TRBV28 and TRBJ1-6; D gene unclear. The CDR3 covers 17 residues. The germline V and J ends were trimmed by 5 bases and 2 bases, with 16 bases remaining between them. Germline CDR1 and CDR2: MDHEN and SYDVKM. The CDR3 sequence is CASSLPRMGTYNSPLHF. CDR3 DNA sequence: TGTGCCAGCAGTCTCCCAAGGATGGGCACCTATAATTCACCCCTCCACTTT.

The V call is TRBV11-1, the J call TRBJ2-1; D might be TRBD1 or TRBD2, each matching 6 bases. V was cut by 7 bases and J by 2 bases, with 18 bases left in between. The CDR3 runs to 16 residues. Germline assignment: CDR1 SGHAT and CDR2 FQDESV (reference sequence). The CDR3 loop reads CASNPWGAEAYNEQFF. The DNA of the CDR3 is TGTGCCAGCAACCCGTGGGGGGCGGAGGCCTACAATGAGCAGTTCTTC.

The chain uses TRBV3-1 (or the pseudogene TRBV3-2) and TRBJ2-7; 8 nucleotides match TRBD1. The trim removed 5 bases at V and 7 bases at J, leaving 13 bases unmatched. The CDR3 has 15 residues. Germline lookup yields CDR1 LGHDT and CDR2 YNNKEL (reference sequence). The CDR3 region is CASSREDREVWEQYF. The CDR3, as DNA: TGTGCCAGCAGCAGGGAGGACAGGGAAGTCTGGGAGCAGTACTTC.

The chain is built from TRBV5-1 and TRBJ2-7; TRBD2 might be the D (6 bases). V lost 0 bases and J lost 7, with 14 bases in between. The CDR3 contains 14 residues. Germline V gene data show CDR1 as SGHRS and CDR2 as YFSETQ. The CDR3 spells CASSLEAMGTEQYF. Written as DNA, the CDR3 is TGCGCCAGCAGCTTGGAGGCAATGGGGACTGAGCAGTACTTC. The full variable domain, with the rest looked up from reference TRBV5-1 and TRBJ2-7, is KAGVTQTPRYLIKTRGQQVTLSCSPISGHRSVSWYQQTPGQGLQFLFEYFSETQRNKGNFPGRFSGRQFSNSRSEMNVSTLELGDSALYLCASSLEAMGTEQYFGPGTRLTVT.

This rearrangement joins TRBV6-4 to TRBJ2-2; D not certain. The germline V gene has CDR1 MRHNA and CDR2 SNTAGT. V was cut by 3 bases and J by 6 bases, with 8 bases left in between. The CDR3 is 13 residues long. In DNA form, the CDR3 reads TGTGCCAGCAGTGAATCAAGTCCCGGGGAGCTGTTTTTT. Translation gives CASSESSPGELFF.

This clone appeared a few times. The chain links TRBV6-2 or TRBV6-3 to TRBJ1-5; tentative D call: TRBD1 (6 bases). The ends were cut back, 6 bases at V and 3 bases at J, with 15 bases in the middle. The CDR3 is 15 residues long. Germline V lookup: CDR1 MNHEY, CDR2 SVGEGT. DNA for the CDR3: TGTGCCAGCAGCCCTGGGCCAGGGGACAATCAGCCCCAGCATTTT. As protein: CASSPGPGDNQPQHF.

This clone was observed once. This chain uses TRBV24-1 with TRBJ2-3; tentatively, D is TRBD1 (6 bases). Trimming removed 2 bases at V and 0 bases at J, with 17 bases between. Germline-derived CDR1 and CDR2 are KGHDR and SFDVKD. This CDR3 spans 18 amino acids. Here the CDR3 DNA reads TGTGCCACCAGTGATTCCGCAATGACAGGTTTTAGCACAGATACGCAGTATTTT. This translates into CATSDSAMTGFSTDTQYF.